One and the same sample provided the 8 T cell receptor beta chains below, sequenced in a study of blood T cell repertoires in COVID-19. The table came from immunoSEQ multiplex PCR; TCRdb's copy has only in-frame clones and leaves some out. Among 310,000 or so clones listed, around nine tenths were seen once. Material: peripheral blood. Receptors originate from a man aged 45-65 years with active or convalescent COVID-19.

The rearrangement links TRBV27 to TRBJ1-1; 11 nucleotides match TRBD1. The germline CDR1 and CDR2 sequences are MNHEY and SMNVEV (reference sequence). With 3 bases clipped from V and 4 bases from J, the junction kept 4 bases outside the gene matches. The length of the CDR3 is 15 residues. This CDR3 reads CASSLMGTGGTEAFF. As DNA, the CDR3 is TGTGCCAGCAGTTTGATGGGGACAGGGGGCACTGAAGCTTTCTTT.

The V and J genes are TRBV7-3 and TRBJ1-1; D ambiguous. CDR3 length: 13 amino acids. CDR1 is SGHTA, CDR2 FQGTGA, per germline. The germline V and J ends were trimmed by 8 bases and 0 bases, with 10 bases remaining between them. As DNA, the CDR3 is TGTGCCAGCTCCGAAAGCATGAACACTGAAGCTTTCTTT. Its translation: CASSESMNTEAFF.

A word on this clone: One junction end does not reproduce the germline sequence, and a read error may be involved. V and J are TRBV7-8 and TRBJ2-5, with a weak D call TRBD1 (5 bases). CDR3 size: 16 residues. Per germline, CDR1 SGHVS and CDR2 FQNEAQ. The CDR3 reads CASNLDGGRVRETQYF. The CDR3 DNA is TGTGCCAGCAACTTAGACGGCGGCAGGGTTCGAGAGACCCAGTACTTC. The entire variable domain, with the rest obtained from reference TRBV7-8 and TRBJ2-5, is as follows: GAGVSQSPRYKVAKRGQDVALRCDPISGHVSLFWYQQALGQGPEFLTYFQNEAQLDKSGLPSDRFFAERPEGSVSTLKIQRTQQEDSAVYLCASNLDGGRVRETQYFGPGTRLLVL.

V usage is TRBV19 and J usage is TRBJ2-1; tentative D call: TRBD1 (6 bases). The germline V gene has CDR1 LNHDA and CDR2 SQIVND (reference sequence). This CDR3 spans 14 amino acids. V was cut by 5 bases and J by 4 bases, with 12 bases left in between. CDR3 in DNA: TGTGCCAGTAGTGAGCCGGGACAATACAATGAGCAGTTCTTC. It is translated as CASSEPGQYNEQFF.

This sequence joins TRBV7-2 and TRBJ2-3, with 8 bases lining up with TRBD1. V trimming: 6 bases; J trimming: 10 bases; junction bases outside the gene matches: 6. The germline V gene has CDR1 SGHTA and CDR2 FQGNSA. The CDR3 spans 12 residues. The CDR3 region has the DNA TGTGCCAGCAGACCGACAGGGGTAGCGCAGTATTTT. As protein: CASRPTGVAQYF.

The gene calls are TRBV4-2 and TRBJ1-3; D call uncertain. The CDR3 is 15 residues long. Trimming cost V 0 bases and J 2 bases, with 8 bases left between them. Germline-derived CDR1 and CDR2 are LGHNA and YNFKEQ. The CDR3 DNA sequence: TGTGCCAGCAGCCAAGATCGGGATCCTGGAAACACCATATATTTT. It is translated as CASSQDRDPGNTIYF.

The V gene is TRBV6-5, the J gene TRBJ1-3; unclear D gene. Looked up from germline, CDR1 is MNHEY and CDR2 is SVGAGI. Between the trimmed V and J ends, which lost 6 bases and 4 bases, there was a span of 7 bases. The CDR3 has 12 amino acids. CDR3 amino acids: CASRGPGNTIYF. DNA of the CDR3: TGTGCCAGCAGGGGCCCCGGAAACACCATATATTTT.

The V and J genes are TRBV28 and TRBJ2-7, with 7 bases lining up with TRBD2. The V segment lost 4 bases and the J segment 1 base; nucleotides outside the gene matches: 10. The CDR3 is 16 residues long. Germline V CDR1 and CDR2: MDHEN, SYDVKM. CDR3 sequence (DNA): TGTGCCAGCAGTTCCCTGGGAAGCGGGGCATCCTACGAGCAGTACTTC. Its translation is CASSSLGSGASYEQYF. The variable domain in full, completed from reference TRBV28 and TRBJ2-7, reads DVKVTQSSRYLVKRTGEKVFLECVQDMDHENMFWYRQDPGLGLRLIYFSYDVKMKEKGDIPEGYSVSREKKERFSLILESASTNQTSMYLCASSSLGSGASYEQYFGPGTRLTVT.